The 14 T cell receptor beta chains in this list originate from one sample, sequenced in a study of prognosis after radiotherapy for stage I lung cancer. Genomic DNA provided the template from which TCR beta CDR3 was amplified by two-round multiplex PCR. The first round of PCR was done with primers that matched each TRBV and TRBJ gene. MiXCR, run by TCRdb on the multiplex PCR reads, gives a single entry per CDR3 protein. This sample has over 45,000 distinct CDR3 sequences, with more than 25% found just once. Sequenced material: PBMCs, taken before or after stereotactic body radiation therapy (not recorded which). These receptors were collected from a donor aged 50 or older with non-small cell lung cancer.

This clonotype was seen repeatedly, ten times or more. The chain recombines TRBV12-3 or TRBV12-4 with TRBJ2-2; no firm D call. V was cut by 4 bases and J by 1 base, with 13 bases left in between. There are 16 residues in the CDR3. CDR3 protein: CASSSGSQMNTGELFF. The CDR3 DNA is TGTGCCAGCAGTTCTGGCAGCCAAATGAACACCGGGGAGCTGTTTTTT.

The gene calls are TRBV6-2 or TRBV6-3 and TRBJ1-6, with D maybe TRBD1 (5 bases). CDR3 length: 14 residues. CDR1 is MNHEY, CDR2 SVGEGT, per germline. The V end lost 6 bases, the J end lost 9 bases, and 15 bases lay between the germline ends. The CDR3 DNA reads TGTGCCAGCAGCGGCCACACGACAGCTTCACCCCTCCACTTT. This sequence encodes CASSGHTTASPLHF.

This clonotype was seen a handful of times. The chain carries TRBV7-9 and TRBJ2-4, with no clear D. V was clipped by 1 base and J by 1 base, with 5 bases between them. This CDR3 region has 14 residues. The germline V gene has CDR1 SEHNR and CDR2 FQNEAQ (reference sequence). The CDR3 loop is CASSLGQAKNIQYF. In nucleotides, the CDR3 is TGTGCCAGCAGCTTAGGGCAGGCCAAAAACATTCAGTACTTC.

As regards this clonotype: A clone one base away is much larger, so this may be a read error. The rearrangement uses TRBV6-5 and TRBJ1-5; no firm D call. Per the germline V gene, CDR1 is MNHEY and CDR2 is SVGAGI. The CDR3 contains 16 residues. The V end lost 0 bases, the J end lost 8 bases, and 17 bases lay between the germline ends. CDR3 in amino acids: CASSYSVTIQEKPQHF. As DNA, the CDR3 is TGTGCCAGCAGTTACTCTGTGACCATTCAAGAGAAGCCCCAGCATTTT.

This clonotype was detected many times. The chain has TRBV5-5 and TRBJ2-1, with TRBD2 identical over 8 bases. Germline-derived CDR1 and CDR2 are SGHKS and YYEKEE (reference sequence). The CDR3 loop spans 15 amino acids. V was pared by 0 bases and J by 6 bases, with 5 bases of the junction left unmatched. The CDR3 DNA is TGTGCCAGCAGCTTGGCCCGAGCGGGGGTCAATGAGCAGTTCTTC. Translated: CASSLARAGVNEQFF.

This clonotype appeared many times. The chain is built from TRBV7-2 and TRBJ2-5; unclear D gene. The CDR3 is 14 residues long. The germline gives CDR1 SGHTA, CDR2 FQGNSA. V was shortened by 1 base and J by 1 base, with 7 bases between the two germline ends. The CDR3 nucleotides are TGTGCCAGCAGCTTAGGTCCTCTCCAAGAGACCCAGTACTTC. Its translation is CASSLGPLQETQYF.

The CDR3 loop reads CASSPGQADTQYF. In nucleotides, the CDR3 is TGTGCCAGCTCACCAGGACAGGCAGATACGCAGTATTTT. The V and J genes are TRBV18 and TRBJ2-3; 7 bases fit TRBD1. Germline lookup yields CDR1 KGHSH and CDR2 LQKENI. J was trimmed by 4 bases and V by 2 bases; bases with no gene match: 0. The CDR3 consists of 13 residues.

Turning to this clonotype: Without the conserved terminal phenylalanine or tryptophan, this CDR3 likely stems from a read error. This chain uses TRBV7-9 with TRBJ2-5; D possibly corresponds to TRBD1 (5 bases). The V and J ends lost 1 base and 0 bases respectively, with 12 bases between them. In germline, CDR1 is SEHNR, CDR2 FQNEAQ (reference sequence). The CDR3 spans 16 residues. CDR3 region: CASSLGQGYYQETQYP. CDR3 in DNA: TGTGCCAGCAGCTTAGGGCAGGGATACTACCAAGAGACCCAGTACCCC.

The sample holds many counts of this clonotype. V usage is TRBV3-1 and J usage is TRBJ2-2; no firm D call. Germline V gene data show CDR1 as LGHDT and CDR2 as YNNKEL (reference sequence). Trimming left V 4 bases short and J 6 bases short, with 6 bases between. The length of the CDR3 is 12 residues. The CDR3 sequence: CASSLPPGELFF. The CDR3 DNA sequence: TGTGCCAGCAGCCTACCTCCCGGGGAGCTGTTTTTT.

Many counts were recorded for this clonotype. The CDR3 is CASSQVVSGGLGEQFF. The CDR3 bases are TGCGCCAGCAGCCAAGTCGTGTCGGGGGGGCTCGGTGAGCAGTTCTTC. The chain has TRBV4-3 and TRBJ2-1; TRBD2 matches 8 bases. The length of the CDR3 is 16 residues. Losses at the gene ends were 1 base for V and 9 bases for J; bases not matched to a gene: 11. CDR1 and CDR2 from the germline V gene are LGHNA and YSLEER.

This clonotype was recorded many times. The CDR3 region is CASSLGQGVETQYF. The CDR3 nucleotides read TGTGCCAGCAGCTTAGGTCAGGGGGTGGAGACCCAGTACTTC. V and J are TRBV7-9 and TRBJ2-5; TRBD1 matches at 7 bases. Germline assignment: CDR1 SEHNR and CDR2 FQNEAQ (reference sequence). V lost 1 base, J lost 5 bases, and 4 bases stayed unmatched. The CDR3 sequence is 14 residues long.

Note on this clonotype: A much more abundant neighbour one base away suggests this may be a read error. The chain joins TRBV10-2 to TRBJ2-1, with no clear D. In germline, CDR1 is WSHSY, CDR2 SAAADI. CDR3 length: 14 amino acids. In nucleotides, the CDR3 is TGCGCCAGCAGTTCACGGCAGTCCTACAATGAGCGGTTCTTC. This codes for CASSSRQSYNERFF.

Note on this clonotype: One end of the junction does not line up with germline, which may come from a read error. The rearrangement joins TRBV20-1 to TRBJ2-5; maybe TRBD2 (5 bases). The CDR3 is made up of 13 amino acids. Germline CDR1 DFQATT, CDR2 SNEGSKA (reference sequence). Here the CDR3 reads CSARVRVGETKYF. As DNA, the CDR3 is TGCAGTGCTAGAGTGAGGGTCGGGGAGACCAAGTATTTC.

This clonotype was detected many times. One end of the junction varies from germline; a read error may be responsible. The chain recombines TRBV3-1 with TRBJ1-2, with D unresolved. From germline, CDR1 is LGHDT and CDR2 YNNKEL (reference sequence). The CDR3 runs 13 residues. The CDR3 region has the DNA TGTGCCAGCAGCCAAGTTGGGAACACAAAAGCGGCCTTC. Translated, it gives CASSQVGNTKAAF.